Here is one T cell receptor beta chain with its context. The antigen is undetermined. This entry is derived from a study of vaccination and CD4 T cells after COVID-19. This CDR3 spans 12 amino acids. V lost 5 bases, J lost 6 bases, and 7 bases lay in between. Germline lookup yields CDR1 SGHTA and CDR2 FQGTGA. Oncomine TCR Beta short-read sequencing was applied to DNA from cultured CD4+ T cells. TCRdb re-called the PCR reads with MiXCR, one entry per CDR3 protein. The sample lists tens of thousands of distinct CDR3 sequences; approximately 50% were seen once. Treatment meaning: roughly nine-day PBMC culture with coronavirus spike peptide pools or control peptides (ViraFEST assay).

This clonotype was sampled from a human donor who received a COVID-19 vaccine. The specimen was CD4+ T cells from blood, cultured in vitro, collected before SARS-CoV-2 vaccination. The genes are TRBV7-3 and TRBJ2-2, with D perhaps matching TRBD2 (5 bases). CDR3 loop: CASSPAAGELFF. In DNA form, the CDR3 reads TGTGCCAGCAGCCCAGCGGCCGGGGAGCTGTTTTTT.